The 7 T cell receptor beta chains below all came from one sample that was sequenced in a study of blood T cell repertoires in COVID-19. TCRdb's table, derived via immunoSEQ multiplex PCR, lists solely in-frame clones and lacks some. This table has roughly 200,000 clones, 85% to 90% appearing once. Sequenced material: PBMCs or T cells enriched from blood (not recorded which). These receptors were obtained from a man under 40 who had recovered from COVID-19.

The chain combines TRBV11-1 with TRBJ1-1, with a possible D match to TRBD1 (6 bases). Trimming took off 1 base at V and 1 base at J, with 10 bases between the two ends. This CDR3 contains 15 residues. Germline assignment: CDR1 SGHAT and CDR2 FQDESV (reference sequence). CDR3 DNA: TGTGCCAGCAGCTTAGGTTGGGGGCAGAACACTGAAGCTTTCTTT. It specifies CASSLGWGQNTEAFF.

The chain uses TRBV14 and TRBJ2-3; D is unresolved. V dropped 1 base and J dropped 10 bases, with 15 bases sitting between them. The CDR3 is made up of 14 amino acids. The germline gives CDR1 SGHDN, CDR2 FVKESK. The CDR3 nucleotides are TGTGCCAGCAGCCAAGTTCATAACCTTCGGGCGCAGTATTTT. This encodes CASSQVHNLRAQYF.

This clone came up once. The chain links TRBV15 to TRBJ2-1, with 13 bases identical to TRBD2. V was clipped by 0 bases and J by 6 bases; unmatched bases: 2. The CDR3 length is 16 residues. Germline assignment: CDR1 LNHNV and CDR2 YYDKDF (reference sequence). CDR3 nucleotides: TGTGCCACCAGCAGAGAACTAGCGGGAGGGGTCAATGAGCAGTTCTTC. The encoded protein is CATSRELAGGVNEQFF.

The chain recombines TRBV9 with TRBJ1-5, with 10 bases aligning to TRBD1. Germline values: CDR1 SGDLS, CDR2 YYNGEE. With 0 bases clipped from V and 5 bases from J, the junction kept 5 bases outside the gene matches. The CDR3 is 16 residues long. CDR3 nucleotide sequence: TGTGCCAGCAGCGTAGGTGGGGACAGGGGTCATCAGCCCCAGCATTTT. Its translation is CASSVGGDRGHQPQHF.

V and J are TRBV11-2 and TRBJ2-3; a possible D gene is TRBD1 (5 bases). Trimming stripped 1 base from V and 1 base from J, with 9 bases between. Looked up from germline, CDR1 is SGHAT and CDR2 is FQNNGV. The CDR3 contains 15 residues. The CDR3 protein is CASSLGGERTDTQYF. CDR3 in DNA: TGTGCCAGCAGCTTAGGGGGCGAGCGCACAGATACGCAGTATTTT.

The chain couples TRBV13 to TRBJ2-7; 10 bases match TRBD2. The CDR3 extends over 16 amino acids. The germline V gene has CDR1 PRHDT and CDR2 FYEKMQ (reference sequence). V lost 3 bases, J lost 2 bases, and 7 bases stayed unmatched. This chain's CDR3 is CASSLNPGLAPYEQYF. DNA for the CDR3: TGTGCCAGCAGCTTGAATCCGGGACTAGCGCCCTACGAGCAGTACTTC.

The rearrangement joins TRBV12-5 to TRBJ2-5; a possible D gene is TRBD2 (6 bases). Per the germline V gene, CDR1 is LGHNT and CDR2 is FRNRAP. The CDR3 has 14 residues. Between the trimmed V and J ends, which lost 3 bases and 2 bases, there was a span of 10 bases. In DNA form, the CDR3 reads TGTGCTAGTGGTTTTGGCGGGGTACAAGAGACCCAGTACTTC. Translation gives CASGFGGVQETQYF. Supplemented by reference TRBV12-5 and TRBJ2-5, the full variable domain reads DARVTQTPRHKVTEMGQEVTMRCQPILGHNTVFWYRQTMMQGLELLAYFRNRAPLDDSGMPKDRFSAEMPDATLATLKIQPSEPRDSAVYFCASGFGGVQETQYFGPGTRLLVL.